The clone carrying this TCR beta chain was detected once. This record belongs to a study of glioma-infiltrating T cells after dendritic cell vaccination. Documented time point: after dendritic cell vaccination, including at tumor progression/relapse. Selection required adequate fresh-frozen tumor tissue plus more than two years' survival data. Sequencing used immunoSEQ multiplex PCR; TCRdb keeps in-frame clones, though not all of them. The sample carries 75,000 to 95,000 clones, approximately 75% recorded once. The V end lost 2 bases, the J end lost 8 bases, and 13 bases lay between the germline ends. The CDR3 sequence is 14 residues long. Germline V gene sequence: CDR1 SGHRS, CDR2 YFSETQ.

This TCR was sampled from a human donor with glioblastoma. This chain links TRBV5-1 with TRBJ1-4, with D maybe TRBD1 (6 bases). Sequencing used blood, obtained after dendritic cell vaccination. This chain's CDR3 is CASSLSGVGEKLFF. DNA of the CDR3: TGCGCCAGCAGCTTATCAGGGGTCGGGGAAAAACTGTTTTTT.